This T cell receptor (beta chain) was sequenced in a study of blood T cell repertoires in COVID-19. About the study: The samples span acute and convalescent COVID-19 from the United States, Italy and Spain. Sources were T cells, B-cell-depleted T cells, or PBMCs; the material itself was cDNA or gDNA.

V lost 7 bases and J lost 1, with 10 bases in between. CDR3 length: 13 amino acids. Symptom resolution, clearance, or two negative PCRs marked the recovered donors of Cohort 3. In the original processing: The authors estimated nucleated cell counts from reference gene primer amplification. Sequencing used immunoSEQ multiplex PCR; TCRdb keeps in-frame clones, though not all of them. The V and J calls and the clone size are those of that table, but D and trimming were determined from the DNA. This sample yields about 480,000 clones, of which 88% are seen a single time; approximately 2% belongs to the top ten.

The sequence was collected from a woman in her 40s who had recovered from COVID-19. Specimen: PBMCs or T cells enriched from blood (not recorded which). The gene calls are TRBV12-3 or TRBV12-4 and TRBJ1-1, with D hard to call. The CDR3 sequence: CASNMVPNTEAFF. The CDR3 region has the DNA TGTGCCAGCAACATGGTCCCGAACACTGAAGCTTTCTTT.